This T cell receptor beta chain was retrieved from a study of early T cells in non-severe SARS-CoV-2 infection. About the study: Investigators sequenced bulk RNA drawn from unsorted whole blood, and chains remained unpaired.

This clonotype was observed at least ten times. Its antigen is as yet unknown. Individual cDNA molecules were tagged with unique molecular identifiers, the study reported. TCRdb independently ran MiXCR on the 5' RACE reads; one entry per CDR3 protein. This sample has 30,000 or so distinct CDR3 sequences; roughly 5.6% occur once, and the top ten carry roughly 4%. Regarding the study as a whole: Matching results from VDJdb favored anti-spike CD8 responses, leaving private and CD4 specificities undetected.

The source is an adult who was a healthcare worker with PCR-confirmed SARS-CoV-2 infection or an uninfected control (not recorded which). Source material: whole blood.

CDR3 sequence reads: CSAPTGHGINEQFF. The CDR3, as DNA: TGCAGTGCTCCGACAGGGCATGGGATCAATGAGCAGTTCTTC. J is TRBJ2-1 and V is TRBV20-1; TRBD1 agrees at 7 bases. The V gene end was trimmed by 5 bases and the J gene end by 6 bases; junction bases not matched to a gene: 10. Germline assignment: CDR1 DFQATT and CDR2 SNEGSKA (reference sequence). This CDR3 region has 14 residues.